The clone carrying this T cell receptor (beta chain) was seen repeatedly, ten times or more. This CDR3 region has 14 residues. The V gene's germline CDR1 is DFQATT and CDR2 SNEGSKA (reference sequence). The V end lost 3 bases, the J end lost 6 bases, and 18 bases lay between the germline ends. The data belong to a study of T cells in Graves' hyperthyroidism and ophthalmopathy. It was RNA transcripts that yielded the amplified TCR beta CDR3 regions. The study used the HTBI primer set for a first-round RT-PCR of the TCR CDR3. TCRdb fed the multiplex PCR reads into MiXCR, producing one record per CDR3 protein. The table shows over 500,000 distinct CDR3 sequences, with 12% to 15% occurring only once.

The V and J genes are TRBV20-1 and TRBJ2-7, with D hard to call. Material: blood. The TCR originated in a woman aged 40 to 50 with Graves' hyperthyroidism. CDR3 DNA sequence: TGCAGTGCTAGTTTCCACATGGCTGGCGGCGAGCAGTACTTC. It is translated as CSASFHMAGGEQYF.